The rows below give T cell receptor beta chains drawn from one sample of a study of blood T cells in healthy people across ages. TCRdb ran MiXCR on the 5' RACE reads and lists one entry per CDR3 protein. This sample has more than 800,000 distinct CDR3 sequences, with less than 35% found just once. The sequencing input was blood. The origin of the receptors is a woman older than 75 in good health. Each CDR3 is given with its conserved first and last residue. D genes are given only for firm matches. Clone size, where shown, is once, few, many, or a class for clones that have expanded.

V gene	CDR3 length	J gene	D gene	clone size	CDR3 protein	CDR3 DNA
TRBV20-1	12	TRBJ2-7	TRBD1	-	CRTTGSYNEQYF	TGCAGGACGACAGGGTCCTACAATGAGCAGTACTTC
TRBV12-3/TRBV12-4	13	TRBJ2-7	-	-	CASSLREFGEQYF	TGTGCCAGCAGTTTACGGGAATTCGGCGAGCAGTACTTC
TRBV7-6	19	TRBJ2-7	TRBD2	many	CASSRAGSGVIGRGDEQYF	TGTGCCAGCTCACGTGCGGGTAGCGGGGTTATCGGCCGAGGGGACGAGCAGTACTTC
TRBV20-1	16	TRBJ1-6	-	many	CSASSRTVLYNSPLHF	TGCAGTGCTAGTAGTAGAACAGTCCTCTATAATTCACCCCTCCACTTT
TRBV2	14	TRBJ2-7	-	few	CASSSSGLTYEQYF	TGTGCCAGCAGTTCCTCTGGACTCACCTACGAGCAGTACTTC
TRBV25-1	13	TRBJ1-1	-	many	CASSQGPNTEAFF	TGTGCCAGCAGTCAGGGCCCGAACACTGAAGCTTTCTTT
TRBV12-3/TRBV12-4	16	TRBJ2-3	TRBD2	-	CASSFLAGVRTDTQYF	TGTGCCAGCAGTTTTTTAGCGGGGGTCCGCACAGATACGCAGTATTTT
TRBV2	16	TRBJ1-6	TRBD1	-	CASSEQEGQGNSPLHF	TGTGCCAGCAGTGAACAAGAAGGACAGGGAAATTCACCCCTCCACTTT
TRBV6-6	13	TRBJ2-5	-	many	CASSYVSPETQYF	TGTGCCAGCAGTTACGTGTCCCCGGAGACCCAGTACTTC
TRBV5-1	18	TRBJ2-2	TRBD1	-	CASSLHRGPIMNTGELFF	TGCGCCAGCAGCTTACACAGGGGCCCTATTATGAACACCGGGGAGCTGTTTTTT
TRBV27	13	TRBJ2-4	TRBD1	few	CASSLKPSTGLYF	TGTGCCAGCAGCTTGAAACCCTCGACAGGGTTGTACTTC
TRBV6-5	14	TRBJ2-7	-	many	CASSYRDANYEQYF	TGTGCCAGCAGTTACCGGGACGCGAACTACGAGCAGTACTTC
TRBV7-9	18	TRBJ1-6	-	many	CASSTRKGGASYNSPLHF	TGTGCCAGCAGCACCCGGAAGGGGGGCGCCTCCTATAATTCACCCCTCCACTTT
TRBV6-1	17	TRBJ2-1	-	many	CASSESQIAASYNEQFF	TGTGCCAGCAGTGAATCCCAGATAGCGGCGAGCTACAATGAGCAGTTCTTC
TRBV20-1	17	TRBJ2-3	TRBD2	many	CSARGGLAGDVTDTQYF	TGCAGTGCTAGAGGGGGACTAGCGGGGGACGTCACAGATACGCAGTATTTT
TRBV7-9	13	TRBJ1-1	-	-	CASSLWTDREAFF	TGTGCCAGCAGCTTATGGACAGACCGTGAAGCTTTCTTT
TRBV4-3	14	TRBJ2-7	-	many	CASSQDIPGSEQYF	TGCGCCAGCAGCCAAGATATTCCGGGATCCGAGCAGTACTTC
TRBV5-1	14	TRBJ1-2	TRBD1	-	CASSFAGGFYGYTF	TGCGCCAGCAGCTTTGCAGGGGGATTCTATGGCTACACCTTC
TRBV7-2	13	TRBJ2-1	-	many	CASSQRDGERRFF	TGTGCCAGCAGCCAGAGGGATGGTGAACGTCGGTTCTTC
TRBV7-2	15	TRBJ1-1	-	-	CASSLGDSRHTEAFF	TGTGCCAGCAGCTTAGGGGACTCAAGGCACACTGAAGCTTTCTTT
TRBV10-2	18	TRBJ1-1	-	-	CASSDPLPGSIGNTEAFF	TGCGCCAGCAGTGATCCGCTTCCGGGCTCCATCGGGAACACTGAAGCTTTCTTT
TRBV30	13	TRBJ2-7	-	few	CAWTLQAINEQYF	TGTGCCTGGACTTTACAGGCTATAAATGAGCAGTACTTC
TRBV6-1	14	TRBJ1-5	TRBD1	-	CAGQYGQDNQPQHF	TGTGCCGGCCAATATGGACAGGATAATCAGCCCCAGCATTTT
TRBV12-3/TRBV12-4	13	TRBJ2-7	-	few	CASSFGQYNEQYF	TGTGCCAGCAGTTTCGGACAGTACAATGAGCAGTACTTC
TRBV20-1	14	TRBJ2-7	-	few	CSASEQGGSYEQYF	TGCAGTGCTAGCGAACAGGGCGGCTCCTACGAGCAGTACTTC
TRBV24-1	14	TRBJ2-1	TRBD1	many	CATTEGAGRNEQFF	TGTGCCACCACCGAGGGGGCAGGGCGCAATGAGCAGTTCTTC
TRBV3-1	15	TRBJ2-1	-	many	CASRPGINSYNEQFF	TGTGCCAGCAGACCGGGAATAAATTCCTACAATGAGCAGTTCTTC
TRBV20-1	13	TRBJ2-5	TRBD1	many	CSAVKQGMETQYF	TGCAGTGCTGTCAAACAGGGGATGGAGACCCAGTACTTC
TRBV20-1	12	TRBJ1-1	-	-	CSALRQLSETFF	TGCAGTGCTCTTAGACAGTTATCTGAAACTTTCTTT
TRBV7-6	13	TRBJ2-3	-	once	CASSLDGAGTQYF	TGTGCCAGCAGCTTAGACGGAGCAGGGACGCAGTATTTT
TRBV12-3/TRBV12-4	16	TRBJ1-4	TRBD1	few	CASRGQGASTNEKLFF	TGTGCCAGCCGGGGACAGGGGGCATCAACTAATGAAAAACTGTTTTTT
TRBV7-2	15	TRBJ1-1	TRBD1	few	CASSPRDSLSTEAFF	TGTGCCAGCAGCCCTAGGGACAGTTTGAGCACTGAAGCTTTCTTT
TRBV6-2/TRBV6-3	12	TRBJ2-3	-	many	CASSPSSDTQYF	TGTGCCAGCAGCCCGAGTTCGGATACGCAGTATTTT
TRBV5-5	13	TRBJ2-2	-	-	CASSSTSAGELFF	TGTGCCAGCAGCTCGACTAGTGCCGGGGAGCTGTTTTTT
TRBV20-1	15	TRBJ2-1	TRBD2	-	CSATSSGRAYNEQFF	TGCAGTGCTACTTCCAGCGGGAGGGCCTACAATGAGCAGTTCTTC
TRBV3-1	15	TRBJ2-7	-	-	CASSQGRGASYEQYF	TGTGCCAGCAGCCAGGGACGGGGGGCCTCCTACGAGCAGTACTTC
TRBV7-2	15	TRBJ2-3	TRBD2	few	CASSLTSGGPRTQYF	TGTGCCAGCAGCTTGACTAGCGGGGGGCCCCGTACGCAGTATTTT
TRBV10-3	13	TRBJ1-2	-	-	CAITQQQGYGYTF	TGTGCCATCACCCAGCAACAGGGATATGGCTACACCTTC
TRBV9	15	TRBJ2-1	TRBD1	few	CACSGGQGAYNEQFF	TGTGCCTGCAGCGGGGGACAGGGGGCCTACAATGAGCAGTTCTTC
TRBV6-1	18	TRBJ2-1	TRBD2	many	CASSEPPVGSGSNNEQFF	TGTGCCAGCAGTGAACCCCCGGTGGGTAGCGGGTCCAACAATGAGCAGTTCTTC
TRBV3-1	14	TRBJ2-5	TRBD2	many	CASSLGLASLTQYF	TGTGCCAGCAGCCTTGGACTAGCAAGTCTTACCCAGTACTTC